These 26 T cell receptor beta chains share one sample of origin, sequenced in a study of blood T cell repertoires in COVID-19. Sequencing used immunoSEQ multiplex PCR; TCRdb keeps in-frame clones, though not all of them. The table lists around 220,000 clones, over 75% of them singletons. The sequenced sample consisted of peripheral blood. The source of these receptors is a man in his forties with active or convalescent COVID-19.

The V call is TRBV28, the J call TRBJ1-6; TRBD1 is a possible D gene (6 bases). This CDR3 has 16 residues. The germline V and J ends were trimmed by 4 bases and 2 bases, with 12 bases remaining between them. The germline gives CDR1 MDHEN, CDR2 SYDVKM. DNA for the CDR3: TGTGCCAGCAGTTCACAGGGCGATGCCTATAATTCACCCCTCCACTTT. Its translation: CASSSQGDAYNSPLHF.

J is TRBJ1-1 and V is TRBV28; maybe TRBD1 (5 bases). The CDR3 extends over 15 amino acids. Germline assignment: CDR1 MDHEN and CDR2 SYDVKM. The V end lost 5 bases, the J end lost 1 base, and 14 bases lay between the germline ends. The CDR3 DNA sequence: TGTGCCAGCAGTAGCACGGGGAGGGGGAACACTGAAGCTTTCTTT. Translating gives CASSSTGRGNTEAFF.

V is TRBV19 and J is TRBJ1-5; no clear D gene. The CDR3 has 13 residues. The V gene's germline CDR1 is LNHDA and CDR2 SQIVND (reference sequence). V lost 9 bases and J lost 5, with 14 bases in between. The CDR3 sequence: CASGWIGDQPQHF. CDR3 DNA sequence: TGTGCCAGCGGGTGGATCGGGGATCAGCCCCAGCATTTT.

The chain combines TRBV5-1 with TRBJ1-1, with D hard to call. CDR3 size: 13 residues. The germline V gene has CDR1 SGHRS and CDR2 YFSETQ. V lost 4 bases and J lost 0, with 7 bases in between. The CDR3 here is CASSVTVNTEAFF. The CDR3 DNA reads TGCGCCAGCAGCGTAACAGTGAACACTGAAGCTTTCTTT.

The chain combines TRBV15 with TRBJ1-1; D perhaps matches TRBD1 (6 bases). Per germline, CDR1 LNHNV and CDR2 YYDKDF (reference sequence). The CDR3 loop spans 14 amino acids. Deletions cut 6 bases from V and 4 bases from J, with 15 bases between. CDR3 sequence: CATSSPQGSTEAFF. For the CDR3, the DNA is TGTGCCACCAGTTCCCCGCAGGGGTCCACTGAAGCTTTCTTT.

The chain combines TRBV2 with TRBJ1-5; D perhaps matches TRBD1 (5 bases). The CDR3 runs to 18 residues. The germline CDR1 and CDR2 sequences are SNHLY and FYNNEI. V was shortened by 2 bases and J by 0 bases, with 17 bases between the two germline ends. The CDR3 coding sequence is TGTGCCAGCAGTGAAAAGGGGATAGCAGGCTATAGCAATCAGCCCCAGCATTTT. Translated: CASSEKGIAGYSNQPQHF.

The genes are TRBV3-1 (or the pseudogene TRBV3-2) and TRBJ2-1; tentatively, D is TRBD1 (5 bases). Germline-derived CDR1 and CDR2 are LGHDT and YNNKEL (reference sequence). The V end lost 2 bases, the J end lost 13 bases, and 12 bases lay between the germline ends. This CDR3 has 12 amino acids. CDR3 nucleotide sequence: TGTGCCAGCAGCCAACTGGACACGTTTCAGTTCTTC. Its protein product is CASSQLDTFQFF.

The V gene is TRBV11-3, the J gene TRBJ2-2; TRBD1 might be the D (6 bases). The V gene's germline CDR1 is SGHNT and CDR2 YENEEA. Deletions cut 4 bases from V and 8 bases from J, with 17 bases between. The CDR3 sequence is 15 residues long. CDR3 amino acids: CASSSIGGSRGELFF. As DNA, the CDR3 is TGTGCCAGCAGCTCCATAGGGGGATCGCGGGGGGAGCTGTTTTTT.

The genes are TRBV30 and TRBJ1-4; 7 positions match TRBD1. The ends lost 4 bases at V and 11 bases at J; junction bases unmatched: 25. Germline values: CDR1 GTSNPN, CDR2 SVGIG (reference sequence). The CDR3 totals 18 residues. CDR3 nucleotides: TGTGCCTGGACTCTTCCCTACAGATCCCAGGGGGGAGTAGGGAAACTGTTTTTT. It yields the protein CAWTLPYRSQGGVGKLFF.

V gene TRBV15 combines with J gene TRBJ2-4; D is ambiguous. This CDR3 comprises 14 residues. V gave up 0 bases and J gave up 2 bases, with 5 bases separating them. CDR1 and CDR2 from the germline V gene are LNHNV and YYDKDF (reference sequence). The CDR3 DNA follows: TGTGCCACCAGCAGAGAGAAGCCCAAAAACATTCAGTACTTC. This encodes CATSREKPKNIQYF.

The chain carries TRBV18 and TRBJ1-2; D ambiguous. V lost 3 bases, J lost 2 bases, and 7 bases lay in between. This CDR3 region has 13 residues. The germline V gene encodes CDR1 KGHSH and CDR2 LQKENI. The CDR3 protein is CASSPDKNYGYTF. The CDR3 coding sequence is TGTGCCAGCTCACCCGACAAGAACTATGGCTACACCTTC. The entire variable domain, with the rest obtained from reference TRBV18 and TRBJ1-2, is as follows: NAGVMQNPRHLVRRRGQEARLRCSPMKGHSHVYWYRQLPEEGLKFMVYLQKENIIDESGMPKERFSAEFPKEGPSILRIQQVVRGDSAAYFCASSPDKNYGYTFGSGTRLTVV.

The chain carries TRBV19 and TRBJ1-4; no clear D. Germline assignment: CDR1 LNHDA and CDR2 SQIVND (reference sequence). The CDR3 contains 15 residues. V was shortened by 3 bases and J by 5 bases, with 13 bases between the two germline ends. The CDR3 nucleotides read TGTGCCAGTAGTATCGGGTCCTTCTCAAATGAAAAACTGTTTTTT. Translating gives CASSIGSFSNEKLFF.

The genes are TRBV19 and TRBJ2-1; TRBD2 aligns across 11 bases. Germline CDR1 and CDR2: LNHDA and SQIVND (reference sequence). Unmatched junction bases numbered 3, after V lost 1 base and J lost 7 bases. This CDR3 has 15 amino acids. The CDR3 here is CASSIASGGINEQFF. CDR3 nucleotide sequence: TGTGCCAGTAGTATAGCTAGCGGGGGGATTAATGAGCAGTTCTTC.

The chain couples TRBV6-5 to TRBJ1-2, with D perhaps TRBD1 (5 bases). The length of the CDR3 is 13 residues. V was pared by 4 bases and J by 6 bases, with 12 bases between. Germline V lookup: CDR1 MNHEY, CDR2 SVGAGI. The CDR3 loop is CASSLAQGNGYTF. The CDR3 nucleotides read TGTGCCAGCAGTTTAGCCCAGGGAAATGGCTACACCTTC.

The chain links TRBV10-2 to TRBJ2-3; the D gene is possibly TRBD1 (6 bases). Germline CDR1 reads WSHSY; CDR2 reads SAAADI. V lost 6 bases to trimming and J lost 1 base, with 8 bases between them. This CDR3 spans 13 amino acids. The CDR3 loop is CASRGQRTDTQYF. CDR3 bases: TGCGCCAGCAGGGGACAACGCACAGATACGCAGTATTTT.

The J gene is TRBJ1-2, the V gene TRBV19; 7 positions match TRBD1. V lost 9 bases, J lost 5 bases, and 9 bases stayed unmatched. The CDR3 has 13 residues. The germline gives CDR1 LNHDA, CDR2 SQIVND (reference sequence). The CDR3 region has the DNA TGTGCCAGCACTCGGGGGACAGAATATGGCTACACCTTC. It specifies CASTRGTEYGYTF. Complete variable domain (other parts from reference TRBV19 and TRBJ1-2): DGGITQSPKYLFRKEGQNVTLSCEQNLNHDAMYWYRQDPGQGLRLIYYSQIVNDFQKGDIAEGYSVSREKKESFPLTVTSAQKNPTAFYLCASTRGTEYGYTFGSGTRLTVV.

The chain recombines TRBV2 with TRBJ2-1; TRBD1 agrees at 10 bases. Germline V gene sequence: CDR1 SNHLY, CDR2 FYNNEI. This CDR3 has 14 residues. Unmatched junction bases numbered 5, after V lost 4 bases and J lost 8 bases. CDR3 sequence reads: CASSGQGAIDEQFF. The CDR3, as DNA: TGTGCCAGCAGTGGACAGGGGGCCATCGATGAGCAGTTCTTC.

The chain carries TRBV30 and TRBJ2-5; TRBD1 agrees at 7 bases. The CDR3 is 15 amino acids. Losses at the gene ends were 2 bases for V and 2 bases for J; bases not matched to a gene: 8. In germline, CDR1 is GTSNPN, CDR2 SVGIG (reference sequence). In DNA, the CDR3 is TGTGCCTGGAGTCGGTACAGGGGAATTCAAGAGACCCAGTACTTC. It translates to CAWSRYRGIQETQYF. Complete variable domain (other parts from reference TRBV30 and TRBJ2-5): SQTIHQWPATLVQPVGSPLSLECTVEGTSNPNLYWYRQAAGRGLQLLFYSVGIGQISSEVPQNLSASRPQDRQFILSSKKLLLSDSGFYLCAWSRYRGIQETQYFGPGTRLLVL.

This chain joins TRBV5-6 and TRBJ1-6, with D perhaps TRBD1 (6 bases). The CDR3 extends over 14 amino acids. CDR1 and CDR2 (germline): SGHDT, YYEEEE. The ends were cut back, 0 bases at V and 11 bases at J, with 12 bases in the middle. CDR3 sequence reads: CASSLGLKGAPLHF. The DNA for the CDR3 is TGTGCCAGCAGCTTGGGTTTGAAGGGGGCACCCCTCCACTTT.

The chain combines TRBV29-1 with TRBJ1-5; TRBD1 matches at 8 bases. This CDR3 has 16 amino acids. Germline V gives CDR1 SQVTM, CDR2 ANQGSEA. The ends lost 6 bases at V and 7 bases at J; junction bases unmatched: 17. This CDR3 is CSVQEDRGGYRQPQHF. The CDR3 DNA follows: TGCAGCGTCCAAGAAGACAGGGGAGGATATCGGCAGCCCCAGCATTTT. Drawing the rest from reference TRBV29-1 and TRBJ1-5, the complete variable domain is SAVISQKPSRDICQRGTSLTIQCQVDSQVTMMFWYRQQPGQSLTLIATANQGSEATYESGFVIDKFPISRPNLTFSTLTVSNMSPEDSSIYLCSVQEDRGGYRQPQHFGDGTRLSIL.

The CDR3 loop is CASTFQGVTEAFF. DNA of the CDR3: TGTGCCAGCACCTTCCAGGGGGTCACTGAAGCTTTCTTT. The chain carries TRBV12-3 or TRBV12-4 and TRBJ1-1, with 7 bases aligning to TRBD1. The CDR3 contains 13 residues. The junction had 6 bases not matched to a gene; V was cut back by 7 bases and J by 4 bases.

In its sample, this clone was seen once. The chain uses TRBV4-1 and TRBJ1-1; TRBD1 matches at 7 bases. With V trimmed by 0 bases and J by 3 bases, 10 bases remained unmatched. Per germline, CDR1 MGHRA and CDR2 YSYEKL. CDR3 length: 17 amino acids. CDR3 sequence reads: CASSQDAGGLLDTEAFF. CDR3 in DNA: TGCGCCAGCAGCCAAGACGCAGGGGGGCTTCTGGACACTGAAGCTTTCTTT.

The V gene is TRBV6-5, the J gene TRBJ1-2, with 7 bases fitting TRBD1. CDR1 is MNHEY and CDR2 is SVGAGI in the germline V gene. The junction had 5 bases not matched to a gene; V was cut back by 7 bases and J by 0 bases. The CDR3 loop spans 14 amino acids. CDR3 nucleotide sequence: TGTGCCAGCACAAGGACAGGAGCTAACTATGGCTACACCTTC. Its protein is CASTRTGANYGYTF.

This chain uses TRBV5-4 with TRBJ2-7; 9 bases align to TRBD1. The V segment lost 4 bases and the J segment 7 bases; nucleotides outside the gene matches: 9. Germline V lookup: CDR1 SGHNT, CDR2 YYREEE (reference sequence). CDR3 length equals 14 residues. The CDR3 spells CASSRDGTGWEQYF. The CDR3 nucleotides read TGTGCCAGCAGCCGGGATGGGACAGGGTGGGAGCAGTACTTC. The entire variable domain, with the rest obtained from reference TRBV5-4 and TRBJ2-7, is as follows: ETGVTQSPTHLIKTRGQQVTLRCSSQSGHNTVSWYQQALGQGPQFIFQYYREEENGRGNFPPRFSGLQFPNYSSELNVNALELDDSALYLCASSRDGTGWEQYFGPGTRLTVT.

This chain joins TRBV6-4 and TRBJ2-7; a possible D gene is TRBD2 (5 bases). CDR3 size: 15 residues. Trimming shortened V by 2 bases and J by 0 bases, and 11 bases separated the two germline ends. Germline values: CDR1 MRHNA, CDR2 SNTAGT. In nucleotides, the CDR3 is TGTGCCAGCAGTGACCAAGAGCGGACCTCCTACGAGCAGTACTTC. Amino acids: CASSDQERTSYEQYF.

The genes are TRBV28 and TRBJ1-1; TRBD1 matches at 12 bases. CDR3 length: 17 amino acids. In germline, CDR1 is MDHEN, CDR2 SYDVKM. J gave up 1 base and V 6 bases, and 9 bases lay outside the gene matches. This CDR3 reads CASSRGQGAVRNTEAFF. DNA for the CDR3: TGTGCCAGCAGCCGGGGACAGGGGGCGGTCAGGAACACTGAAGCTTTCTTT.